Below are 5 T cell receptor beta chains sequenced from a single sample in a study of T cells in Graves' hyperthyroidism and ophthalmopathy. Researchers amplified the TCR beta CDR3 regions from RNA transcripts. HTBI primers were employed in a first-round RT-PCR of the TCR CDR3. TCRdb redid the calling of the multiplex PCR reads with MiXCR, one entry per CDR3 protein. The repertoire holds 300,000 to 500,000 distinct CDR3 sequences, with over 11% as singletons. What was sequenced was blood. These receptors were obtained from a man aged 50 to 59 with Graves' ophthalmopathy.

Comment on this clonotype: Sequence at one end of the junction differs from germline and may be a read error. The CDR3 DNA reads TGTGCCAGCAGCGTAGAAGTGGGGAACAATGTGCAGTTCTTC. The encoded protein is CASSVEVGNNVQFF. J is TRBJ2-1 and V is TRBV9; D call uncertain. Germline CDR1 reads SGDLS; CDR2 reads YYNGEE. The CDR3 is 14 residues long.

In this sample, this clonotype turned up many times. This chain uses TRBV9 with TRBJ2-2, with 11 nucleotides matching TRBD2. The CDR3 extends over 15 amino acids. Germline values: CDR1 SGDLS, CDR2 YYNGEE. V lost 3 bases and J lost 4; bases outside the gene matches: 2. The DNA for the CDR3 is TGTGCCAGCAGCGGTAGCGGGAGGGGCACCGGGGAGCTGTTTTTT. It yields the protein CASSGSGRGTGELFF.

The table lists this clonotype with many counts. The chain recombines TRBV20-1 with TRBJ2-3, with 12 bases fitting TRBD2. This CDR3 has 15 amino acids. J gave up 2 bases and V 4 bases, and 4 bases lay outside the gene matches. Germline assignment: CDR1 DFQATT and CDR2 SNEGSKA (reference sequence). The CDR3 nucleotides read TGCAGTGCTAAGCGACTAGCGGGAGACACAGATACGCAGTATTTT. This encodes CSAKRLAGDTDTQYF.

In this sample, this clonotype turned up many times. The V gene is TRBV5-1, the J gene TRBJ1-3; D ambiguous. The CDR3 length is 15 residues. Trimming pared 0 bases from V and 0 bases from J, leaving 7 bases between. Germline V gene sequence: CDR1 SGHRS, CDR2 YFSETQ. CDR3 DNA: TGCGCCAGCAGCTTGGCGGGCAGCTCTGGAAACACCATATATTTT. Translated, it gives CASSLAGSSGNTIYF.

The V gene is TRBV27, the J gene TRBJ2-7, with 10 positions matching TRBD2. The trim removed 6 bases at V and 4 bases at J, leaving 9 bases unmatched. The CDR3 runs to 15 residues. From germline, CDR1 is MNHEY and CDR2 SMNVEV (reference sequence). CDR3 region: CASSPASGSGYEQYF. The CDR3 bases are TGTGCCAGCAGCCCAGCTAGCGGGAGCGGTTACGAGCAGTACTTC.